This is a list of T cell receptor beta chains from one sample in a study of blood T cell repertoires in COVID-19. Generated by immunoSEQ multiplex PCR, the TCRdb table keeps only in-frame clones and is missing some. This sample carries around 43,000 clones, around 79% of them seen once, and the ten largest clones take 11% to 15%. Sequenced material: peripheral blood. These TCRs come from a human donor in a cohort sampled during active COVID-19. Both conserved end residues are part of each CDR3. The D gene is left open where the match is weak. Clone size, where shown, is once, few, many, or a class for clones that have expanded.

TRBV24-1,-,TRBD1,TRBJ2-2,TGTGCCACCAGTGTAAGAGACAGGGACACCGGGGAGCTGTTTTTT,CATSVRDRDTGELFF
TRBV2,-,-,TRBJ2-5,TGTGCCAGCAATAAGAACAACCAAGAGACCCAGTACTTC,CASNKNNQETQYF
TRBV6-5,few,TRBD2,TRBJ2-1,TGTGCCAGCCGGACTAGCGGGGCCTACAATGAGCAGTTCTTC,CASRTSGAYNEQFF
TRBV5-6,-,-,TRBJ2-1,TGTGCCAGCAGTAACCAGGCGTATGAGCAGTTCTTC,CASSNQAYEQFF
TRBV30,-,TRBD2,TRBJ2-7,TGTGCCTGGCCCGCCGGGACTAGAGAGAGCGAGCAGTACTTC,CAWPAGTRESEQYF
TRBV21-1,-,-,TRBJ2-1,TGTGCCAGCAGCACAGGGACTAGGGGCAATGAGCAGTTCTTC,CASSTGTRGNEQFF
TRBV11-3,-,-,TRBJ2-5,TGTGCCAGCAGTTCCCCTCTGGGGCGACGGGAGACCCAGTACTTC,CASSSPLGRRETQYF
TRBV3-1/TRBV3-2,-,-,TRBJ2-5,TGTGCCAGCAGCCATGGGGCGCAAGAGACCCAGTACTTC,CASSHGAQETQYF
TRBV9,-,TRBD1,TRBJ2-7,TGTGCCAGCAGCGTAGGAACAGGGGCCCCCTACGAGCAGTACTTC,CASSVGTGAPYEQYF
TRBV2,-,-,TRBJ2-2,TGTGCCAGCAATAACCCACGGAGCACCGGGGAGCTGTTTTTT,CASNNPRSTGELFF
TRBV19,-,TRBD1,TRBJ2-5,TGTGCCAGTAGGGGCGCAGGGGGCGCGAAGACCCAGTACTTC,CASRGAGGAKTQYF
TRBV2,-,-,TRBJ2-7,TGTGCCAGCAGCGGACTTCGGGGAGCCTACGAGCAGTACTTC,CASSGLRGAYEQYF
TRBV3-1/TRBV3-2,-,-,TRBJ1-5,TGTGCCAGCAGCCAAGGCCCGGGACACAGGGACCAACAGCCCCAGCATTTT,CASSQGPGHRDQQPQHF
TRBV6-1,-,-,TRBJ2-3,TGTGCCAGCAGTGAAGAAGGAGAGGACACAGATACGCAGTATTTT,CASSEEGEDTDTQYF
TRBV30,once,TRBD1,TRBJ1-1,TGTGCCTGGAAGATCCCGGGACAGGGCCCTGAAGCTTTCTTT,CAWKIPGQGPEAFF
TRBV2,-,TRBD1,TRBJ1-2,TGTGCCAGCCAAAGGGGGACAGGGGGCAGGATAGGTGGCTACACCTTC,CASQRGTGGRIGGYTF